One and the same sample provided the 28 T cell receptor beta chains below, sequenced in a study of cytomegalovirus exposure and HLA in healthy donors. The PCR had 60 Vbeta and 13 Jbeta primers. Measured with immunoSEQ multiplex PCR; TCRdb has only the in-frame clones, and not every one. Of about 150,000 clones detected, 60% to 70% appear once; the ten largest clones hold 7% to 8.5%. The sequencing input was PBMCs. The receptor set was obtained from a woman between 55 and 75 years old in good health and CMV-seropositive.

This clone was seen a handful of times. This sequence joins TRBV7-3 and TRBJ2-2, with D unclear. Trimming removed 6 bases from V and 1 base from J, with 6 bases in between. Germline CDR1 SGHTA, CDR2 FQGTGA. This CDR3 contains 13 residues. CDR3 in amino acids: CASRTGNTGELFF. Here the CDR3 DNA reads TGTGCCAGCAGGACGGGGAACACCGGGGAGCTGTTTTTT.

This clone was observed a few times. This sequence joins TRBV29-1 and TRBJ2-5; TRBD1 matches 8 bases. The DNA end is a closer match to TRBJ2-7, so the J assignment may be wrong. From germline, CDR1 is SQVTM and CDR2 ANQGSEA. The CDR3 has 13 residues. Here the CDR3 reads CSAITGGSYEQYF. DNA for the CDR3: TGCAGCGCCATTACAGGGGGCTCCTACGAGCAGTACTTC.

The rearrangement links TRBV5-1 to TRBJ1-2; the D is unclear. CDR3 size: 14 residues. Per germline, CDR1 SGHRS and CDR2 YFSETQ. The ends were cut back, 4 bases at V and 6 bases at J, with 16 bases in the middle. CDR3 sequence reads: CASSPGFDPHGYTF. The CDR3, as DNA: TGCGCCAGCAGCCCAGGTTTCGACCCCCATGGCTACACCTTC.

The CDR3 coding sequence is TGTGCCAGCCGACCCTCGGCGGGGGTGGCCCAGTACTTC. It encodes CASRPSAGVAQYF. The chain links TRBV7-8 to TRBJ2-5; 7 positions match TRBD2. The germline gives CDR1 SGHVS, CDR2 FQNEAQ. With V trimmed by 8 bases and J by 9 bases, 12 bases remained unmatched. The CDR3 runs to 13 residues.

The chain joins TRBV7-2 to TRBJ1-2; D is uncertain. This CDR3 has 13 amino acids. V dropped 5 bases and J dropped 1 base, with 8 bases sitting between them. Germline CDR1 is SGHTA and CDR2 is FQGNSA. This CDR3 reads CASSPSINYGYTF. CDR3 bases: TGTGCCAGCAGCCCCAGTATTAACTATGGCTACACCTTC.

The CDR3 loop is CASSVGDRVHDTEAFF. The CDR3 nucleotides are TGTGCCAGCAGCGTAGGCGACAGGGTCCACGACACTGAAGCTTTCTTT. V usage is TRBV9 and J usage is TRBJ1-1, with 7 bases matching TRBD1. The CDR3 consists of 16 residues. The germline V gene encodes CDR1 SGDLS and CDR2 YYNGEE. Unmatched junction bases numbered 8, after V lost 0 bases and J lost 3 bases.

This clone has only a few counts. Written as DNA, the CDR3 is TGTGCCAGCAGTGGCAACTTCCTAGCGGGATCAGATACGCAGTATTTT. It specifies CASSGNFLAGSDTQYF. The chain recombines TRBV25-1 with TRBJ2-3, with TRBD2 matching over 9 bases. J was trimmed by 4 bases and V by 4 bases; bases with no gene match: 9. CDR1 MGHDK and CDR2 SYGVNS come from the germline V gene. The CDR3 contains 16 residues.

The chain has TRBV30 and TRBJ1-3, with D hard to call. V gave up 1 base and J gave up 2 bases, with 9 bases separating them. Germline lookup yields CDR1 GTSNPN and CDR2 SVGIG (reference sequence). The CDR3 spans 14 residues. CDR3 protein: CAWSGPEAGNTIYF. In DNA form, the CDR3 reads TGTGCCTGGAGTGGCCCGGAGGCTGGAAACACCATATATTTT.

V gene TRBV28 combines with J gene TRBJ1-1; D is unresolved. The CDR3 runs 13 residues. Germline CDR1 MDHEN, CDR2 SYDVKM. Trimming stripped 5 bases from V and 7 bases from J, with 14 bases between. CDR3 in DNA: TGTGCCAGCAGTACTTACCCGTCCCATGAAGCTTTCTTT. Translation: CASSTYPSHEAFF.

This sequence joins TRBV28 and TRBJ2-7; TRBD2 is a possible D gene (5 bases). Trimming left V 3 bases short and J 4 bases short, with 10 bases between. The CDR3 is 13 residues long. Germline V gene sequence: CDR1 MDHEN, CDR2 SYDVKM. CDR3 in amino acids: CASSLLAYYEQYF. DNA of the CDR3: TGTGCCAGCAGTTTGCTAGCTTATTACGAGCAGTACTTC.

This clone was counted only a few times. The rearrangement uses TRBV5-1 and TRBJ2-7, with 10 bases lining up with TRBD2. Germline values: CDR1 SGHRS, CDR2 YFSETQ. This CDR3 has 14 amino acids. The V gene end was trimmed by 0 bases and the J gene end by 3 bases; junction bases not matched to a gene: 0. CDR3 DNA: TGCGCCAGCAGCTTGGGGACTAGCGGCTACGAGCAGTACTTC. It encodes CASSLGTSGYEQYF.

This chain connects TRBV4-1 to TRBJ2-1, with D perhaps TRBD1 (5 bases). CDR3 size: 13 residues. Deletions cut 2 bases from V and 7 bases from J, with 9 bases between. Germline CDR1 is MGHRA and CDR2 is YSYEKL. The CDR3 coding sequence is TGCGCCAGCAGCCAACTGGCAGGGAATGAGCAGTTCTTC. It translates to CASSQLAGNEQFF.

This chain links TRBV6-5 with TRBJ1-2; D is perhaps TRBD1 (6 bases). Trimming stripped 6 bases from V and 4 bases from J, with 15 bases between. The CDR3 totals 14 residues. Germline CDR1 and CDR2: MNHEY and SVGAGI. CDR3: CASRQRGSSYGYTF. The CDR3, as DNA: TGTGCCAGCAGGCAGAGGGGGTCCTCCTATGGCTACACCTTC.

This chain links TRBV18 with TRBJ2-2, with TRBD1 matching 9 bases. This CDR3 region has 16 residues. The V and J ends lost 3 bases and 5 bases, in that order; junction bases with no gene match: 7. The germline V gene encodes CDR1 KGHSH and CDR2 LQKENI. CDR3 sequence reads: CASSPRGTGSTGELFF. Here the CDR3 DNA reads TGTGCCAGCTCACCGCGAGGGACAGGGTCGACCGGGGAGCTGTTTTTT.

The chain links TRBV4-2 to TRBJ2-7; the D gene is possibly TRBD1 (5 bases). The germline V gene encodes CDR1 LGHNA and CDR2 YNFKEQ. The CDR3 runs to 15 residues. Trimming removed 0 bases from V and 2 bases from J, with 11 bases in between. The CDR3: CASSQDLRAPYEQYF. The CDR3 region has the DNA TGTGCCAGCAGCCAAGATCTCAGGGCGCCCTACGAGCAGTACTTC.

This clone has just a few counts. The chain uses TRBV4-1 and TRBJ2-5; D ambiguous. This CDR3 contains 12 residues. CDR1 is MGHRA and CDR2 is YSYEKL in the germline V gene. V was pared by 0 bases and J by 5 bases, with 4 bases between. The CDR3 region has the DNA TGCGCCAGCAGCCAAGATCAGGAGACCCAGTACTTC. This encodes CASSQDQETQYF.

This clone was found a few times. V gene TRBV28 combines with J gene TRBJ2-7; 8 nucleotides align to TRBD1. After removal of 5 bases from V and 4 bases from J, the junction contained 13 bases not matched to a gene. Germline lookup yields CDR1 MDHEN and CDR2 SYDVKM. The CDR3 has 16 residues. CDR3 coding DNA: TGTGCCAGCAGTCCCAGCTGGGCAGGGGGCGCGTACGAGCAGTACTTC. Translation: CASSPSWAGGAYEQYF.

The chain has TRBV4-3 and TRBJ2-1, with 14 bases that match TRBD2. J lost 8 bases, V lost 0 bases, and 9 bases had no gene match. The length of the CDR3 is 18 residues. CDR1 is LGHNA and CDR2 is YSLEER in the germline V gene. The CDR3 is CASSQDPAGTSGSDEQFF. The CDR3 region has the DNA TGCGCCAGCAGCCAAGATCCAGCAGGGACTAGCGGGAGCGATGAGCAGTTCTTC.

The chain combines TRBV7-3 with TRBJ1-1, with 9 positions matching TRBD1. The ends lost 5 bases at V and 5 bases at J; junction bases unmatched: 6. This CDR3 is built from 14 residues. Germline CDR1 is SGHTA and CDR2 is FQGTGA. CDR3 coding DNA: TGTGCCAGCAGCCCGGACAGGGGCGCTACTGAAGCTTTCTTT. Its protein is CASSPDRGATEAFF.

This chain uses TRBV2 with TRBJ2-5, with D possibly matching TRBD2 (5 bases). V gave up 7 bases and J gave up 2 bases, with 11 bases separating them. CDR1 SNHLY and CDR2 FYNNEI come from the germline V gene. This CDR3 has 13 amino acids. Here the CDR3 DNA reads TGTGCCAGCACCGAGGGCAGGCAAGAGACCCAGTACTTC. This translates into CASTEGRQETQYF.

The V and J genes are TRBV28 and TRBJ1-2; D is undetermined. The CDR3 is made up of 14 amino acids. The ends were cut back, 5 bases at V and 8 bases at J, with 18 bases in the middle. Germline lookup yields CDR1 MDHEN and CDR2 SYDVKM. The CDR3 is CASSTLPLIQGYTF. The CDR3 DNA sequence: TGTGCCAGCAGTACGCTCCCTCTGATTCAGGGCTACACCTTC.

The chain recombines TRBV30 with TRBJ2-5, with TRBD2 matching 10 bases. The V gene end was trimmed by 4 bases and the J gene end by 4 bases; junction bases not matched to a gene: 6. Germline V CDR1 and CDR2: GTSNPN, SVGIG (reference sequence). This CDR3 contains 14 residues. The CDR3 nucleotides are TGTGCCTGGAATCCGGGACTAGCGACAGAGACCCAGTACTTC. Translating it yields CAWNPGLATETQYF.

The chain couples TRBV30 to TRBJ2-1, with TRBD2 matching 11 bases. CDR3 length: 14 amino acids. Germline lookup yields CDR1 GTSNPN and CDR2 SVGIG (reference sequence). V was pared by 5 bases and J by 6 bases, with 6 bases of the junction left unmatched. CDR3 DNA: TGTGCCTGGGAAACTAGCGGGAGATCCAATGAGCAGTTCTTC. It yields the protein CAWETSGRSNEQFF.

This clone has a handful of counts. The chain links TRBV7-9 to TRBJ2-1; a weak D match, TRBD2 (7 bases). The V end was cut by 2 bases, the J end by 8 bases, with 13 bases between. The CDR3 is 14 residues long. CDR1 is SEHNR, CDR2 FQNEAQ, per germline (reference sequence). The CDR3 DNA reads TGTGCCAGCAGCTTAAGGGGGGGGTTGGATGAGCAGTTCTTC. Protein sequence: CASSLRGGLDEQFF.

This rearrangement joins TRBV28 to TRBJ1-1; perhaps TRBD1 as D (6 bases). The CDR3 covers 13 residues. CDR1 and CDR2 from the germline V gene are MDHEN and SYDVKM. Between the trimmed V and J ends, which lost 10 bases and 6 bases, there was a span of 18 bases. Here the CDR3 reads CATNRAANPEAFF. The CDR3 bases are TGTGCCACAAACAGGGCAGCGAATCCTGAAGCTTTCTTT.

This chain joins TRBV25-1 and TRBJ2-1; weak D call: TRBD2 (5 bases). CDR3 length: 12 residues. The V and J ends lost 6 bases and 5 bases respectively, with 8 bases between them. Germline loops: CDR1 MGHDK, CDR2 SYGVNS. The CDR3 region has the DNA TGTGCCAGCAGACGAGGGCACAATGAGCAGTTCTTC. This codes for CASRRGHNEQFF.

The chain couples TRBV7-2 to TRBJ2-5; weak D call: TRBD2 (6 bases). In germline, CDR1 is SGHTA, CDR2 FQGNSA. V dropped 6 bases and J dropped 0 bases, with 11 bases sitting between them. The CDR3 is 14 amino acids. The CDR3 sequence: CASRQTSYQETQYF. CDR3 nucleotides: TGTGCCAGCAGACAAACTAGCTACCAAGAGACCCAGTACTTC.

CDR3 DNA: TGTGCCAGCAGCTTAGGTGGAGCGGGCGGCCTCTACGAGCAGTACTTC. The encoded protein is CASSLGGAGGLYEQYF. This chain joins TRBV7-2 and TRBJ2-7, with D possibly TRBD2 on 6 matching bases. This CDR3 comprises 16 residues. V shed 1 base and J shed 3 bases, with 16 bases lying between them. Germline CDR1 is SGHTA and CDR2 is FQGNSA.